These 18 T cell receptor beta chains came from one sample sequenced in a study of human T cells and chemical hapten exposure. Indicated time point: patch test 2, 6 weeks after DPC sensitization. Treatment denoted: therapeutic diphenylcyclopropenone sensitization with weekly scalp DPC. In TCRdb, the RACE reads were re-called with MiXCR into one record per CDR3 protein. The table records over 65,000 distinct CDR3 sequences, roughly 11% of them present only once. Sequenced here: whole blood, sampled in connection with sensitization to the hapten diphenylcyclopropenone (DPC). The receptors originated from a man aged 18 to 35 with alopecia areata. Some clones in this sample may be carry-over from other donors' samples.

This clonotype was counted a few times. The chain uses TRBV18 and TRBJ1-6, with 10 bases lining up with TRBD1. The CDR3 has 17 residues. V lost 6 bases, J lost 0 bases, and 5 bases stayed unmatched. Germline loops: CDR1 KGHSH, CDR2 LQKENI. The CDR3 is CASSRTGGFSYNSPLHF. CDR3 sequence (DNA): TGTGCCAGCTCCCGGACAGGGGGATTCTCCTATAATTCACCCCTCCACTTT. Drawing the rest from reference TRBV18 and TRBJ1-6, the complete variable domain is NAGVMQNPRHLVRRRGQEARLRCSPMKGHSHVYWYRQLPEEGLKFMVYLQKENIIDESGMPKERFSAEFPKEGPSILRIQQVVRGDSAAYFCASSRTGGFSYNSPLHFGNGTRLTVT.

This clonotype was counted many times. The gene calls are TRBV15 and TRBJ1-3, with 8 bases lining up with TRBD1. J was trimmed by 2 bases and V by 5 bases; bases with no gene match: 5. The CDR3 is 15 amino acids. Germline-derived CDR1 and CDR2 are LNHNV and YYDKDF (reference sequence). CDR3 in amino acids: CATSGTGGTGNTIYF. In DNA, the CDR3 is TGTGCCACCAGCGGCACAGGGGGAACTGGAAACACCATATATTTT.

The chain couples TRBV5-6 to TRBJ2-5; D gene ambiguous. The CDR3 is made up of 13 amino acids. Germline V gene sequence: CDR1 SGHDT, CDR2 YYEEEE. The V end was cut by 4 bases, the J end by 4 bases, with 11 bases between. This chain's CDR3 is CASSPVVGETQYF. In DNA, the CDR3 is TGTGCCAGCAGCCCTGTCGTTGGAGAGACCCAGTACTTC.

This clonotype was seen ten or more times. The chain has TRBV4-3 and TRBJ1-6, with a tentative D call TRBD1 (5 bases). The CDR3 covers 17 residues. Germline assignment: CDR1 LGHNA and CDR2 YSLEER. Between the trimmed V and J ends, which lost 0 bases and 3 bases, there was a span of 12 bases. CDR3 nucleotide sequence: TGCGCCAGCAGCCAAGATCTCCCTCAGGGCTATAATTCACCCCTCCACTTT. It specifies CASSQDLPQGYNSPLHF.

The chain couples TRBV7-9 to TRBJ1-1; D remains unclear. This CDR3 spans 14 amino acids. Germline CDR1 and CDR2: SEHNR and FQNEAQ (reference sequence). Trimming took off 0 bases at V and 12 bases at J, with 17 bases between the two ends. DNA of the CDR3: TGTGCCAGCAGCTTAGCCCAGGCCCTCGATCTTACTTTCTTT. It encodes CASSLAQALDLTFF.

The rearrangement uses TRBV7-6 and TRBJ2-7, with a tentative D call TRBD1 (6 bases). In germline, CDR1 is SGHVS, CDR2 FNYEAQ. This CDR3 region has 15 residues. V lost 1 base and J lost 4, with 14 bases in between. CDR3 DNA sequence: TGTGCCAGCAGCTTAGGGCAGGGACACTTGTACGAGCAGTACGTC. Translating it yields CASSLGQGHLYEQYV.

This CDR3 is CASSPLEGYEQYF. CDR3 coding DNA: TGCGCCAGCAGCCCCTTAGAAGGCTACGAGCAGTACTTC. This chain uses TRBV4-1 with TRBJ2-7, with D unclear. Germline V lookup: CDR1 MGHRA, CDR2 YSYEKL. Trimming shortened V by 4 bases and J by 3 bases, and 10 bases separated the two germline ends. The CDR3 sequence is 13 residues long.

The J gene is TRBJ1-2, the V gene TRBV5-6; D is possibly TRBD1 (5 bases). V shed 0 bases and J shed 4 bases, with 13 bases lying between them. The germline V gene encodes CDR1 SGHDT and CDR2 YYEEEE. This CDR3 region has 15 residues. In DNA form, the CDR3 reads TGTGCCAGCAGCTTGGCCGGGACCGCTAGCTATGGCTACACCTTC. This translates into CASSLAGTASYGYTF.

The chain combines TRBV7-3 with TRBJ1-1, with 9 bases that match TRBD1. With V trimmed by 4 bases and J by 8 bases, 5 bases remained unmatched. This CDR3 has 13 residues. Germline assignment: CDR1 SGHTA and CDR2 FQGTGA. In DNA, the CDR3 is TGTGCCAGCAGCTCGTCACAGGGGGCCGAAGCTTTCTTT. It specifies CASSSSQGAEAFF.

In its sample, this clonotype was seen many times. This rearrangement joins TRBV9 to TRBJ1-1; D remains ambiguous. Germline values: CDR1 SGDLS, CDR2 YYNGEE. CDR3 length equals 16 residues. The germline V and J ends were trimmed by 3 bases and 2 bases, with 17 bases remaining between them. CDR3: CASSGDDGPANTEAFF. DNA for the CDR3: TGTGCCAGCAGCGGAGACGACGGACCCGCAAACACTGAAGCTTTCTTT.

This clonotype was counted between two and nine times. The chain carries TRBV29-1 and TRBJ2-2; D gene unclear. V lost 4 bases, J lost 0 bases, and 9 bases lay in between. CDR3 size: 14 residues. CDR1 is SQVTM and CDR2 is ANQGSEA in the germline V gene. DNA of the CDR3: TGCAGCGTTGGTAACAAGGCGAACACCGGGGAGCTGTTTTTT. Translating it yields CSVGNKANTGELFF.

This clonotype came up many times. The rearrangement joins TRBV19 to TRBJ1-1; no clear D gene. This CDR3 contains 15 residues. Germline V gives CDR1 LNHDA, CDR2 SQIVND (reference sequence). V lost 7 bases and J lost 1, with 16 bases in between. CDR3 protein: CASTQGWKGNTEAFF. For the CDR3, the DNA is TGTGCCAGTACACAAGGCTGGAAGGGGAACACTGAAGCTTTCTTT.

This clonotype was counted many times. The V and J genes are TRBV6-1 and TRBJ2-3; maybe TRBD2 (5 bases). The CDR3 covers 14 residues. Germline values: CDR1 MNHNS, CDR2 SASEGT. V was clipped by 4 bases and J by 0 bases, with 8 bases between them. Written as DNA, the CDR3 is TGTGCCAGCAGTGCGTCGGGGAGCACAGATACGCAGTATTTT. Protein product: CASSASGSTDTQYF.

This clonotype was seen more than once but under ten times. The CDR3 DNA reads as TGTGCCAGCAGCCCCTATGCTGGGGGTCAGCCCCAGCATTTT. It translates to CASSPYAGGQPQHF. The rearrangement joins TRBV7-2 to TRBJ1-5, with D possibly matching TRBD1 (5 bases). The V gene's germline CDR1 is SGHTA and CDR2 FQGNSA. V lost 5 bases and J lost 6, with 14 bases in between. The CDR3 spans 14 residues.

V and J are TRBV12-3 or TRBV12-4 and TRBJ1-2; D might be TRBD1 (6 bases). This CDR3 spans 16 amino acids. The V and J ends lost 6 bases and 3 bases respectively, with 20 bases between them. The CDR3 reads CASRGGRGERDYGYTF. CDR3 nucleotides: TGTGCCAGCAGGGGGGGCAGGGGAGAGCGCGACTATGGCTACACCTTC.

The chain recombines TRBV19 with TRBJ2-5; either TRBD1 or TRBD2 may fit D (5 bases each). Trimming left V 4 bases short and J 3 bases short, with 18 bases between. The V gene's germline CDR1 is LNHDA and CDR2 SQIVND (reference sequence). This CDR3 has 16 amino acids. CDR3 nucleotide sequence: TGTGCCAGTAGTAACCTTCGAGGGGCAGGCGAAGAGACCCAGTACTTC. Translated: CASSNLRGAGEETQYF.

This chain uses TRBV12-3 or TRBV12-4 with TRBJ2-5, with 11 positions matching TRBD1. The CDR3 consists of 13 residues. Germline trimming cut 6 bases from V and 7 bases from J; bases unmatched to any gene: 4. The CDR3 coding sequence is TGTGCCAGCAGCCCGGGACAGGGGGTGACCCAGTACTTC. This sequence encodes CASSPGQGVTQYF.

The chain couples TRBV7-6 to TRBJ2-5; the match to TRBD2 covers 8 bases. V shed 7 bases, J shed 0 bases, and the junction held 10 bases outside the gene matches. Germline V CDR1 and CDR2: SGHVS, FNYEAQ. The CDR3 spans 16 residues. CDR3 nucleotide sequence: TGTGCCAGCACACTACCCTTAGCGGGGAACCAAGAGACCCAGTACTTC. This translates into CASTLPLAGNQETQYF.